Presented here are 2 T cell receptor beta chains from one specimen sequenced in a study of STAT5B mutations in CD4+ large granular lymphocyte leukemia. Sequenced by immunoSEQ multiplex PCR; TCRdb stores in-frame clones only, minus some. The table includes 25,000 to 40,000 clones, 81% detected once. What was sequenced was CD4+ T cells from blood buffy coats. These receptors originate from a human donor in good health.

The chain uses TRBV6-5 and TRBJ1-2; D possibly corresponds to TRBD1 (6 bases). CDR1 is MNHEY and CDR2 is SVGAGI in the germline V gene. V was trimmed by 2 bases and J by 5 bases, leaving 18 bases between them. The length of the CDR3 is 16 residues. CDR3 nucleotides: TGTGCCAGCAGTTACACATACAGGGCACGGGAGTATGGCTACACCTTC. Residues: CASSYTYRAREYGYTF.

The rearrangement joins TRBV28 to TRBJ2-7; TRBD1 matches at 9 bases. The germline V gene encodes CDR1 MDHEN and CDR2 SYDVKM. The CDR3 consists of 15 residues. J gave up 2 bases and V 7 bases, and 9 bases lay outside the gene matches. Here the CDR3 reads CASTADRGHAYEQYF. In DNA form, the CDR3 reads TGTGCCAGCACCGCGGACAGGGGTCACGCCTACGAGCAGTACTTC. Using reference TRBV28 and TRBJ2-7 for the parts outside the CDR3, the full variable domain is DVKVTQSSRYLVKRTGEKVFLECVQDMDHENMFWYRQDPGLGLRLIYFSYDVKMKEKGDIPEGYSVSREKKERFSLILESASTNQTSMYLCASTADRGHAYEQYFGPGTRLTVT.